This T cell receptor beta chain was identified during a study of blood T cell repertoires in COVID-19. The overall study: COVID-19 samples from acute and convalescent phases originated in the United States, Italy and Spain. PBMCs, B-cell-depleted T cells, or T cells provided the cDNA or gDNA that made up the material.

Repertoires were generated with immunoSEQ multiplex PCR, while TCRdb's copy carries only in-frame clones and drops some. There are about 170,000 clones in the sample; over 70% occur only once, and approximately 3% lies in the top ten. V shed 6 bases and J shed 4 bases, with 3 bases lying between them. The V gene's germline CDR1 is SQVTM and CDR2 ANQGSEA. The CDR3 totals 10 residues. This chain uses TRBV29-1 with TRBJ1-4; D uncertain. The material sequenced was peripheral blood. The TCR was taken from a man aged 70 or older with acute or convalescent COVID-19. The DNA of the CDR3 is TGCAGCGTCCGTAATGAAAAACTGTTTTTT. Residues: CSVRNEKLFF. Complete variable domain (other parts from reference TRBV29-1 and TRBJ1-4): SAVISQKPSRDICQRGTSLTIQCQVDSQVTMMFWYRQQPGQSLTLIATANQGSEATYESGFVIDKFPISRPNLTFSTLTVSNMSPEDSSIYLCSVRNEKLFFGSGTQLSVL.